The present T cell receptor (beta chain) was sequenced within a study of blood T cell repertoires in COVID-19. Sequencing used immunoSEQ multiplex PCR; TCRdb keeps in-frame clones, though not all of them. Of roughly 250,000 clones listed, roughly four fifths were seen once; the top ten hold around 14%. CDR3 length equals 11 residues. The germline gives CDR1 SEHNR, CDR2 FQNEAQ (reference sequence). V lost 5 bases, J lost 6 bases, and 6 bases lay in between. Source material: peripheral blood. The chain joins TRBV7-9 to TRBJ2-3; the D is unclear. The receptor was isolated from a person in their 70s with COVID-19, enrolled during active disease. CDR3 sequence: CASSPLDTQYF. The CDR3 nucleotides are TGTGCCAGCAGCCCCCTTGATACGCAGTATTTT.